The 31 T cell receptor beta chains below were found in one sample sequenced in a study of blood T cell repertoires in COVID-19. The data were produced by immunoSEQ multiplex PCR, yet TCRdb's version contains in-frame clones alone and is incomplete. This sample yields around 270,000 clones, of which over 80% are seen a single time; roughly 3% belongs to the top ten. What was sequenced was PBMCs or T cells enriched from blood (not recorded which). The receptors stem from a woman between 35 and 50 years old who had been exposed to COVID-19.

This chain connects TRBV30 to TRBJ1-1; no clear D. Germline V gene data show CDR1 as GTSNPN and CDR2 as SVGIG (reference sequence). CDR3 length: 15 amino acids. Trimming took 3 bases from V and 0 from J, leaving 14 bases between them. The CDR3 DNA reads as TGTGCCTGGAGAACTTTGGGGAGCATGAACACTGAAGCTTTCTTT. Translating it yields CAWRTLGSMNTEAFF.

This rearrangement joins TRBV3-1 (or the pseudogene TRBV3-2) to TRBJ1-1, with TRBD1 matching 8 bases. Germline V gene lookup returns CDR1 LGHDT and CDR2 YNNKEL (reference sequence). The junction had 10 bases not matched to a gene; V was cut back by 5 bases and J by 5 bases. The CDR3 extends over 15 amino acids. This CDR3 reads CASSGQGLVRTEAFF. The CDR3 DNA follows: TGTGCCAGCAGCGGACAGGGCCTAGTACGGACTGAAGCTTTCTTT.

The chain links TRBV4-3 to TRBJ2-1; tentative D call: TRBD2 (6 bases). This CDR3 contains 13 residues. Germline loops: CDR1 LGHNA, CDR2 YSLEER. V was shortened by 4 bases and J by 8 bases, with 12 bases between the two germline ends. CDR3 sequence reads: CASSPLTGDEQFF. The CDR3 DNA is TGCGCCAGCAGCCCTTTGACGGGGGATGAGCAGTTCTTC.

The chain couples TRBV2 to TRBJ1-4; TRBD1 might be the D (6 bases). Between the trimmed V and J ends, which lost 4 bases and 7 bases, there was a span of 19 bases. Germline CDR1 reads SNHLY; CDR2 reads FYNNEI. This CDR3 is built from 16 residues. CDR3 amino acids: CASSALSAGVVEKLFF. CDR3 nucleotides: TGTGCCAGCAGTGCCCTGTCGGCAGGGGTGGTTGAAAAACTGTTTTTT.

The chain uses TRBV12-3 or TRBV12-4 and TRBJ2-5; D remains unclear. This CDR3 contains 12 residues. The V end was cut by 5 bases, the J end by 5 bases, with 9 bases between. The CDR3 protein is CASSQVRETQYF. In DNA, the CDR3 is TGTGCCAGCAGTCAGGTTAGGGAGACCCAGTACTTC.

V is TRBV28 and J is TRBJ1-2, with unresolved D. CDR3 size: 14 residues. Trimming cost V 8 bases and J 3 bases, with 16 bases left between them. In germline, CDR1 is MDHEN, CDR2 SYDVKM. The CDR3 sequence: CASLISGSDYGYTF. In DNA form, the CDR3 reads TGTGCCAGCCTGATATCTGGTTCAGACTATGGCTACACCTTC.

The chain employs TRBV5-8 and TRBJ1-5; 9 nucleotides align to TRBD1. V was clipped by 4 bases and J by 0 bases; unmatched bases: 5. The CDR3 has 16 residues. CDR1 and CDR2 from the germline V gene are SGHTS and YDEGEE. CDR3 loop: CASSLGTGNSNQPQHF. The CDR3 coding sequence is TGTGCCAGCAGCCTAGGGACAGGGAATAGCAATCAGCCCCAGCATTTT.

The chain carries TRBV4-2 and TRBJ1-3; D is uncertain. Germline assignment: CDR1 LGHNA and CDR2 YNFKEQ. This CDR3 has 15 amino acids. V lost 1 base, J lost 0 bases, and 7 bases lay in between. The CDR3 is CASSQVAGSGNTIYF. CDR3 sequence (DNA): TGTGCCAGCAGCCAAGTGGCAGGCTCTGGAAACACCATATATTTT.

The gene calls are TRBV29-1 and TRBJ1-2; tentatively, D is TRBD1 (6 bases). Germline V CDR1 and CDR2: SQVTM, ANQGSEA. The V end was cut by 7 bases, the J end by 5 bases, with 23 bases between. The CDR3 has 15 residues. The CDR3 spells CSAIGEYRGGYGYTF. In DNA, the CDR3 is TGCAGCGCAATAGGGGAGTATAGGGGGGGGTATGGCTACACCTTC.

The chain has TRBV27 and TRBJ2-7; maybe TRBD1 (6 bases). The V gene's germline CDR1 is MNHEY and CDR2 SMNVEV (reference sequence). With 6 bases removed from V and 10 bases from J, the gap between germline ends came to 19 bases. The CDR3 covers 13 residues. The chain's CDR3 is CASSLRDMSRQYF. The CDR3 DNA sequence: TGTGCCAGCAGCCTTCGGGACATGAGTCGTCAGTACTTC.

The rearrangement joins TRBV2 to TRBJ1-1; 9 nucleotides line up with TRBD1. V shed 8 bases, J shed 13 bases, and the junction held 14 bases outside the gene matches. The CDR3 covers 13 residues. Per germline, CDR1 SNHLY and CDR2 FYNNEI. The CDR3 DNA follows: TGTGCCAGCTTAGGACAGGGGTGGAATGAGCGTTTCTTT. As protein: CASLGQGWNERFF.

The V call is TRBV7-9, the J call TRBJ1-1; D not certain. CDR1 SEHNR and CDR2 FQNEAQ come from the germline V gene (reference sequence). The CDR3 loop spans 14 amino acids. V lost 2 bases and J 5 bases, leaving 12 bases between the germline ends. CDR3 DNA: TGTGCCAGCAGCTTATCGTTTCTTGAGACTGAAGCTTTCTTT. Its translation: CASSLSFLETEAFF.

V and J are TRBV7-6 and TRBJ2-7; a possible D gene is TRBD2 (5 bases). The germline V gene encodes CDR1 SGHVS and CDR2 FNYEAQ. CDR3 length: 14 amino acids. Trimming took 5 bases from V and 2 from J, leaving 13 bases between them. CDR3 nucleotides: TGTGCCAGCAGCACCGGACGGGGAACCTACGAGCAGTACTTC. It is translated as CASSTGRGTYEQYF.

The J gene is TRBJ2-5, the V gene TRBV9; 9 bases align to TRBD1. This CDR3 is 14 amino acids long. Germline V gene data show CDR1 as SGDLS and CDR2 as YYNGEE. The J segment lost 5 bases and the V segment lost 0 bases, leaving 2 bases of the junction unmatched. For the CDR3, the DNA is TGTGCCAGCAGCGTAGGGGACAGGGAGGAGACCCAGTACTTC. Translation gives CASSVGDREETQYF.

The chain carries TRBV11-3 and TRBJ1-2, with TRBD1 matching over 11 bases. CDR1 is SGHNT and CDR2 is YENEEA in the germline V gene. The CDR3 extends over 19 amino acids. Unmatched junction bases numbered 22, after V lost 5 bases and J lost 8 bases. The CDR3 protein is CASSPTNQWTGGEVWGYTF. The CDR3 DNA sequence: TGTGCCAGCAGCCCCACGAATCAATGGACAGGGGGCGAGGTGTGGGGCTACACCTTC.

The chain recombines TRBV7-8 with TRBJ2-3, with 14 bases identical to TRBD2. V lost 7 bases, J lost 1 base, and 19 bases stayed unmatched. Looked up from germline, CDR1 is SGHVS and CDR2 is FQNEAQ. The CDR3 totals 21 residues. In DNA, the CDR3 is TGTGCCAGCACCAATTCACCGAGAGGACTAGCGGGGGGATACGGCACAGATACGCAGTATTTT. Translation gives CASTNSPRGLAGGYGTDTQYF.

As to this clone: A junction end diverges from the germline sequence, so it may reflect a read error. The chain joins TRBV5-1 to TRBJ2-1; the match to TRBD2 covers 8 bases. This CDR3 has 17 residues. CDR1 SGHRS and CDR2 YFSETQ come from the germline V gene. This CDR3 reads CASSLGVGSSGRNEQFF. In DNA form, the CDR3 reads TGTGCCAGCAGCTTGGGAGTGGGGTCTAGCGGGCGCAATGAGCAGTTCTTC.

This clone has only a few counts. V gene TRBV5-1 combines with J gene TRBJ2-7; 13 nucleotides align to TRBD2. The CDR3 extends over 15 amino acids. CDR1 and CDR2 (germline): SGHRS, YFSETQ. CDR3 in DNA: TGTGCCAGCAGCCCCGGACTAGCGGGAGACTACGAGCAGTACGTC. This gives the protein CASSPGLAGDYEQYV.

This chain uses TRBV11-2 with TRBJ1-5; 7 positions agree with TRBD1. The CDR3 covers 17 residues. Trimming cost V 1 base and J 1 base; bases outside gene matches: 7. Germline lookup yields CDR1 SGHAT and CDR2 FQNNGV. The CDR3 DNA is TGTGCCAGCAGCTTAGTCCTGACAGGGCGCAGCAATCAGCCCCAGCATTTT. This gives the protein CASSLVLTGRSNQPQHF.

The chain employs TRBV6-6 and TRBJ1-6; TRBD1 agrees at 9 bases. The V segment lost 8 bases and the J segment 9 bases; nucleotides outside the gene matches: 2. Per germline, CDR1 MNHNY and CDR2 SVGAGI (reference sequence). The CDR3 covers 12 residues. The chain's CDR3 is CASGTGSSPLHF. The CDR3 coding sequence is TGTGCCAGCGGGACAGGGAGTTCACCCCTCCACTTT.

The V gene is TRBV4-1, the J gene TRBJ1-5; weak D call: TRBD1 (5 bases). Trimming left V 5 bases short and J 0 bases short, with 11 bases between. The germline V gene encodes CDR1 MGHRA and CDR2 YSYEKL. The CDR3 runs 15 residues. CDR3 DNA: TGCGCCAGCAGCTTCCGGACAACTAGCAATCAGCCCCAGCATTTT. This sequence encodes CASSFRTTSNQPQHF.

The chain links TRBV19 to TRBJ2-2; D remains unclear. The V end lost 3 bases, the J end lost 7 bases, and 12 bases lay between the germline ends. The CDR3 length is 14 residues. The germline V gene has CDR1 LNHDA and CDR2 SQIVND (reference sequence). The CDR3 region has the DNA TGTGCCAGTAGTATCCCCTACGAAATCGGGGAGCTGTTTTTT. Protein product: CASSIPYEIGELFF. Full variable domain (outside the CDR3, taken from reference TRBV19 and TRBJ2-2): DGGITQSPKYLFRKEGQNVTLSCEQNLNHDAMYWYRQDPGQGLRLIYYSQIVNDFQKGDIAEGYSVSREKKESFPLTVTSAQKNPTAFYLCASSIPYEIGELFFGEGSRLTVL.

Only one count was recorded for this clone. This chain joins TRBV30 and TRBJ1-2, with TRBD1 matching 7 bases. V dropped 3 bases and J dropped 4; count of bases not matched to a gene: 5. This CDR3 contains 13 residues. Germline V gene sequence: CDR1 GTSNPN, CDR2 SVGIG (reference sequence). This CDR3 reads CAWRGRDSYGYTF. CDR3 sequence (DNA): TGTGCCTGGAGAGGTCGGGACAGCTATGGCTACACCTTC.

The sample holds a few counts of this clone. The chain links TRBV7-9 to TRBJ2-2; D unresolved. The germline CDR1 and CDR2 sequences are SEHNR and FQNEAQ (reference sequence). This CDR3 region has 14 residues. Trimming removed 3 bases from V and 3 bases from J, with 8 bases in between. DNA of the CDR3: TGTGCCAGCAGCTTTGGGCCTTACACCGGGGAGCTGTTTTTT. Its translation: CASSFGPYTGELFF.

The chain has TRBV19 and TRBJ1-2; possibly TRBD1 for D (6 bases). Trimming pared 10 bases from V and 3 bases from J, leaving 12 bases between. The CDR3 contains 12 residues. Germline CDR1 and CDR2: LNHDA and SQIVND (reference sequence). The CDR3, as DNA: TGTGCCATCCAACAGGGAGACTATGGCTACACCTTC. Protein: CAIQQGDYGYTF. Looking up the rest from reference TRBV19 and TRBJ1-2 gives the full variable domain: DGGITQSPKYLFRKEGQNVTLSCEQNLNHDAMYWYRQDPGQGLRLIYYSQIVNDFQKGDIAEGYSVSREKKESFPLTVTSAQKNPTAFYLCAIQQGDYGYTFGSGTRLTVV.

The rearrangement links TRBV28 to TRBJ1-4; 9 bases are shared with TRBD1. CDR3 size: 15 residues. CDR1 MDHEN and CDR2 SYDVKM come from the germline V gene. Trimming took 3 bases from V and 6 from J; bases not matched to a gene: 5. The CDR3 DNA is TGTGCCAGCAGTTTTGGGACAGGGTCAGATGAAAAACTGTTTTTT. Its protein product is CASSFGTGSDEKLFF.

CDR3 loop: CASSQDTEGSSGNTIYF. In DNA form, the CDR3 reads TGTGCCAGCAGCCAAGACACCGAGGGAAGTTCTGGAAACACCATATATTTT. The V call is TRBV3-1 (or the pseudogene TRBV3-2), the J call TRBJ1-3, with no clear D. Trimming pared 0 bases from V and 1 base from J, leaving 13 bases between. CDR1 and CDR2 (germline): LGHDT, YNNKEL (reference sequence). CDR3 size: 17 residues.

This chain connects TRBV30 to TRBJ1-1; D perhaps matches TRBD1 (5 bases). CDR1 GTSNPN and CDR2 SVGIG come from the germline V gene (reference sequence). Between the trimmed V and J ends, which lost 2 bases and 0 bases, there was a span of 22 bases. The CDR3 spans 18 residues. Here the CDR3 reads CAWSPWDSGGLMNTEAFF. The DNA for the CDR3 is TGTGCCTGGAGTCCCTGGGACTCTGGGGGTTTAATGAACACTGAAGCTTTCTTT.

This chain joins TRBV27 and TRBJ1-1, with TRBD1 identical over 8 bases. The junction had 4 bases not matched to a gene; V was cut back by 5 bases and J by 2 bases. The CDR3 sequence is 14 residues long. CDR1 is MNHEY, CDR2 SMNVEV, per germline (reference sequence). CDR3 DNA sequence: TGTGCCAGCAGTCTACAGGGGGTCAACACTGAAGCTTTCTTT. Protein: CASSLQGVNTEAFF.

This chain joins TRBV30 and TRBJ1-2, with 11 bases matching TRBD1. Germline V CDR1 and CDR2: GTSNPN, SVGIG (reference sequence). V lost 0 bases to trimming and J lost 7 bases; unmatched junction nucleotides: 7. This CDR3 has 15 amino acids. For the CDR3, the DNA is TGTGCCTGGAGTGTACCGCGGACAGGGGGCCGTGGCTACACCTTC. Translation gives CAWSVPRTGGRGYTF.

V gene TRBV5-8 combines with J gene TRBJ1-1; 10 bases line up with TRBD1. CDR1 is SGHTS, CDR2 YDEGEE, per germline. With 4 bases clipped from V and 10 bases from J, the junction kept 7 bases outside the gene matches. This CDR3 spans 13 amino acids. The CDR3 spells CASSPGGTGAAFF. The DNA of the CDR3 is TGTGCCAGCAGCCCGGGGGGGACAGGGGCAGCTTTCTTT.